A selection of T cell receptor beta chains follows, all from one sample in a study of T cell responses to AZD1222 COVID-19 vaccine. Sequencing was performed with immunoSEQ multiplex PCR; in TCRdb, only in-frame clones are kept and a portion is missing. The data contain over 140,000 clones, just under 95% of them singletons. This material consisted of peripheral blood, taken on day 0 of AZD1222 vaccination. The source is an adult in good health. Both conserved end residues are part of each CDR3. D genes are given only for firm matches. Some rows have no size entry. The others give once, few or many, or a class for an expanded clone.

j_call d_call clone_size v_call cdr3_nt cdr3_aa
TRBJ2-2 NA NA TRBV19 TGTGCCAGTAGTATCGGGGCAGGGATCGGAATAGTCCCCGGGGAGCTGTTTTTT CASSIGAGIGIVPGELFF
TRBJ2-7 NA NA TRBV12-3/TRBV12-4 TGTGCCAGCAGCCGGGGCGAATACTACGAGCAGTACTTC CASSRGEYYEQYF
TRBJ1-4 NA few TRBV7-9 TGTGCCAGCAGCTCAGACAGAGGGGGACTTAATGAAAAACTGTTTTTT CASSSDRGGLNEKLFF
TRBJ2-7 TRBD2 NA TRBV28 TGTGCCAGCACAAAAACCCTAGCGGGAGGCGGGGAGCAGTACTTC CASTKTLAGGGEQYF
TRBJ2-7 NA NA TRBV24-1 TGTGCCACCAGTGATTCCGGGACTCATTCCTACGAGCAGTACTTC CATSDSGTHSYEQYF
TRBJ2-7 TRBD1 NA TRBV19 TGTGCCAGTAGTACTCCCGGGACAGGCTACTACGAGCAGTACTTC CASSTPGTGYYEQYF
TRBJ1-1 TRBD1 once TRBV18 TGTGCCAGCTCACCTGGGACAGGACGTCTGAACACTGAAGCTTTCTTT CASSPGTGRLNTEAFF
TRBJ2-1 TRBD2 NA TRBV13 TGTGCCAGCAGCTTACAGGCCGGGAGGGCCTACAATGAGCAGTTCTTC CASSLQAGRAYNEQFF
TRBJ1-1 TRBD1 NA TRBV4-1 TGCGCCAGCAGCCCGGACAGGGCCACTGAAGCTTTCTTT CASSPDRATEAFF
TRBJ2-1 NA NA TRBV5-1 TGCGCCAGCACAGCTTGGGGGAGCGATGAGCAGTTCTTC CASTAWGSDEQFF
TRBJ1-5 NA once TRBV5-1 TGCGCCAGCAGCGAGTTCGGGCCCGACTATAGCAATCAGCCCCAGCATTTT CASSEFGPDYSNQPQHF
TRBJ1-1 TRBD1 NA TRBV27 TGTGCCAGCAGTTTATCGGGGACAGGGCGAGCTTTCTTT CASSLSGTGRAFF
TRBJ1-5 NA NA TRBV14 TGTGCCAGCAGCCAACAGCTAAATCAGCCCCAGCATTTT CASSQQLNQPQHF
TRBJ2-3 NA NA TRBV7-9 TGTGCCAGCAGCCCCGACTCCTGGTCGGACACAGATACGCAGTATTTT CASSPDSWSDTDTQYF
TRBJ1-1 TRBD1 NA TRBV28 TGTGCCAGTACAGGGGCCATGAACACTGAAGCTTTCTTT CASTGAMNTEAFF
TRBJ1-2 NA NA TRBV29-1 TGCAGCGTTGGAGGGACTCCAAACTATGGCTACACCTTC CSVGGTPNYGYTF
TRBJ1-2 NA NA TRBV6-5 TGTGCCAGCAGTTACGACAACTATGGCTACACCTTC CASSYDNYGYTF
TRBJ1-5 NA NA TRBV5-4 TGTGCCAGCAGCGCGGACAGTCAGCCCCAGCATTTT CASSADSQPQHF
TRBJ1-5 TRBD1 NA TRBV19 TGTGCCAGTAGCCCCACGGACAGGGGCGGAAATCAGCCCCAGCATTTT CASSPTDRGGNQPQHF
TRBJ1-5 TRBD1 few TRBV5-1 TGCGCCAGCAGCCAGTCGGGACAGGCCGGTCAGCCCCAGCATTTT CASSQSGQAGQPQHF
TRBJ2-2 NA NA TRBV12-3/TRBV12-4 TGTGCCAGCAGTTTAGTGTCTTACGGGGAGCTGTTTTTT CASSLVSYGELFF